This T cell receptor beta chain was sequenced in a study of blood T cell repertoires in COVID-19. At the level of the study: From the United States, Italy and Spain came samples of acute and convalescent COVID-19.

Study processing details: For nucleated cells, counts were estimated from reference gene primer amplification. Using immunoSEQ multiplex PCR, the repertoire was profiled, and TCRdb retains in-frame clones only, with some absent. V and J calls plus clone size are reproduced from that table; the DNA served to infer D and trimming. The data show over 85,000 clones, with about 91% seen just once and about 2.5% held by the top ten. The CDR3 is made up of 16 amino acids. Germline CDR1 SGHTA, CDR2 FQGNSA. The trim removed 4 bases at V and 5 bases at J, leaving 12 bases unmatched. The specimen sequenced was peripheral blood. The TCR sequence derives from a human donor with active COVID-19. The donor label of this sample is uncertain. The chain couples TRBV7-2 to TRBJ2-5; 8 bases align to TRBD2. The CDR3 DNA reads as TGTGCCAGCAGCTACCGAGTGCGGGGGGCTTTTGAGACCCAGTACTTC. Amino acid sequence: CASSYRVRGAFETQYF.